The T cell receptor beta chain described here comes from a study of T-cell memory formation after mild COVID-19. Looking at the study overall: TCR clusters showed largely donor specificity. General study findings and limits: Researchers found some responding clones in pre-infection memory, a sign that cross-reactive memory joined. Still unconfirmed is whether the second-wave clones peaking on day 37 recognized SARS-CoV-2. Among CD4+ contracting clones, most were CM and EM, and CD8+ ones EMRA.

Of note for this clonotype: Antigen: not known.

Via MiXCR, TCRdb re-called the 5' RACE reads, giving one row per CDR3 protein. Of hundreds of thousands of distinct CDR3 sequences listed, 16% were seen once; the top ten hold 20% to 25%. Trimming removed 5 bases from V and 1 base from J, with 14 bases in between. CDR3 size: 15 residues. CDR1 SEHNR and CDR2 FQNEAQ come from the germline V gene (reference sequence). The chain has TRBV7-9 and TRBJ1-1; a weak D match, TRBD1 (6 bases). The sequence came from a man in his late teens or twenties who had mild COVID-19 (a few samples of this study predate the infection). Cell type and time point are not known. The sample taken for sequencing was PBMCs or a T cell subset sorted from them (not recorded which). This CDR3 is CASSPWTEPNTEAFF. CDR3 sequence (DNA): TGTGCCAGCAGCCCGTGGACAGAGCCGAACACTGAAGCTTTCTTT.